This TCR beta chain was sequenced for a study of cytomegalovirus exposure and HLA in healthy donors. PCR amplification relied on 60 Vbeta primers (plus 13 Jbeta primers). Clones were sequenced by immunoSEQ multiplex PCR, and TCRdb holds only the in-frame ones, with some missing. The sample lists around 210,000 clones, 78% occurring once. Per the germline V gene, CDR1 is SGHDT and CDR2 is YYEEEE. Unmatched junction bases numbered 6, after V lost 4 bases and J lost 8 bases. The CDR3 is made up of 14 amino acids. This clone came up once. Antigen unknown. Study outcomes and limitations: For TCR beta chains, V- and J-gene trimming was later linked to a missense DCLRE1C variant.

The clonotype originates from a boy aged 10-17 years in good health and CMV-seronegative. Material for sequencing was PBMCs. This rearrangement joins TRBV5-6 to TRBJ1-2, with TRBD1 matching 12 bases. CDR3 sequence reads: CASSGGTGGAGYTF. Written as DNA, the CDR3 is TGTGCCAGCAGCGGGGGGACAGGGGGCGCGGGCTACACCTTC.